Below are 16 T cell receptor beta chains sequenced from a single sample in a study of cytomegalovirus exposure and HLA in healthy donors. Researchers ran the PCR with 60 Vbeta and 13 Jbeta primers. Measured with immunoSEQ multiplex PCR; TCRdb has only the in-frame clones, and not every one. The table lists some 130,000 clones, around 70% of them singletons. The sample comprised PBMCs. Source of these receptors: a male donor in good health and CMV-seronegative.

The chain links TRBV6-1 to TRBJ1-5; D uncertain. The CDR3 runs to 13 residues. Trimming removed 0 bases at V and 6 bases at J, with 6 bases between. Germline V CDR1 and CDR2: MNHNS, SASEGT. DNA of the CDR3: TGTGCCAGCAGTGAAGCGCCGGGTCAGCCCCAGCATTTT. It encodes CASSEAPGQPQHF.

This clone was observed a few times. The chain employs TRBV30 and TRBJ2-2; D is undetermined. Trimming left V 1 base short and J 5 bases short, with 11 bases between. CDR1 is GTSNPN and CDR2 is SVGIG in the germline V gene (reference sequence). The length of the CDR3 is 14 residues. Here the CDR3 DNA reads TGTGCCTGGAGTGGTATTTCCCGGACCGGGGAGCTGTTTTTT. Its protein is CAWSGISRTGELFF.

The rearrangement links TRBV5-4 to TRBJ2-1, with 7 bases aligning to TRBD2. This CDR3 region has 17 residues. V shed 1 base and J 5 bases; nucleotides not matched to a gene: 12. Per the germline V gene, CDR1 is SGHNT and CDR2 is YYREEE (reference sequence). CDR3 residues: CASSLSWGGAPNNEQFF. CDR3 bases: TGTGCCAGCAGCTTGTCTTGGGGGGGAGCCCCTAACAATGAGCAGTTCTTC.

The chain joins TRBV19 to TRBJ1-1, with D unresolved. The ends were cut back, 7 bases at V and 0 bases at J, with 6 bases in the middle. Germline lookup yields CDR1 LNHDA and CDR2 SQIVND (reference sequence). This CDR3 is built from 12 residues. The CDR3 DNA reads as TGTGCCAGTACGAACATGAACACTGAAGCTTTCTTT. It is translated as CASTNMNTEAFF.

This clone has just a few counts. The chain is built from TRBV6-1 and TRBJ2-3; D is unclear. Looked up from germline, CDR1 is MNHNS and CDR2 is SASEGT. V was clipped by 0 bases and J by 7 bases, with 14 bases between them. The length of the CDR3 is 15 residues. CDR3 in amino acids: CASSEARLVLNTQYF. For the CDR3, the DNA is TGTGCCAGCAGTGAAGCACGGCTAGTGTTAAATACGCAGTATTTT.

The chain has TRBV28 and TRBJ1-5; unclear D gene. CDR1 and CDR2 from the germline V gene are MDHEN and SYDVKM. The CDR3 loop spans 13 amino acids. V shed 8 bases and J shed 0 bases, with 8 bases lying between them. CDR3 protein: CASERYSNQPQHF. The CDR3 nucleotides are TGTGCCAGCGAGCGGTATAGCAATCAGCCCCAGCATTTT.

The CDR3 DNA sequence: TGCAGCGTTGTAGGGGGAGCTAATGAAAAACTGTTTTTT. Translation gives CSVVGGANEKLFF. The chain links TRBV29-1 to TRBJ1-4; perhaps TRBD1 as D (6 bases). Trimming stripped 4 bases from V and 3 bases from J, with 9 bases between. CDR3 size: 13 residues. Per germline, CDR1 SQVTM and CDR2 ANQGSEA. Complete variable domain (other parts from reference TRBV29-1 and TRBJ1-4): SAVISQKPSRDICQRGTSLTIQCQVDSQVTMMFWYRQQPGQSLTLIATANQGSEATYESGFVIDKFPISRPNLTFSTLTVSNMSPEDSSIYLCSVVGGANEKLFFGSGTQLSVL.

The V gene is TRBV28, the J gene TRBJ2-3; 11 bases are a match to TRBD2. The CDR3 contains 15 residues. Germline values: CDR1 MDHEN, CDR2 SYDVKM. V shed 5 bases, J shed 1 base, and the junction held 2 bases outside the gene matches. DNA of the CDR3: TGTGCCAGCAGTCAACTAGCGGGGGGCACAGATACGCAGTATTTT. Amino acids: CASSQLAGGTDTQYF.

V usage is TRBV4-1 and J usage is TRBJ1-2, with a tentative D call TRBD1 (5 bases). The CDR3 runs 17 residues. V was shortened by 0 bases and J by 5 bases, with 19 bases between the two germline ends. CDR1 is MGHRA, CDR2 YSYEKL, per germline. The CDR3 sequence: CASSQEAQQAVRYGYTF. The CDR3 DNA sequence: TGCGCCAGCAGCCAAGAGGCCCAACAGGCCGTCCGTTATGGCTACACCTTC.

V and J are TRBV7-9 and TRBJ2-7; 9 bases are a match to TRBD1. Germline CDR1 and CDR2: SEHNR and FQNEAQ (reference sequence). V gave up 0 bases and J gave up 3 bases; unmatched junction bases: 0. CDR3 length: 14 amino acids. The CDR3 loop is CASSLAGQGYEQYF. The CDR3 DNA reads TGTGCCAGCAGCTTAGCGGGACAGGGCTACGAGCAGTACTTC. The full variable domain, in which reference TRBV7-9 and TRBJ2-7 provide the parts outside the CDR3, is DTGVSQNPRHKITKRGQNVTFRCDPISEHNRLYWYRQTLGQGPEFLTYFQNEAQLEKSRLLSDRFSAERPKGSFSTLEIQRTEQGDSAMYLCASSLAGQGYEQYFGPGTRLTVT.

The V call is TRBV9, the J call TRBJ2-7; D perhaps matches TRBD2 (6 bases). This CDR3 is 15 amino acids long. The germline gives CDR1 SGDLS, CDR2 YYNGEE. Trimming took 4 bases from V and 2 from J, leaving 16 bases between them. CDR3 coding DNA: TGTGCCAGCAGCACCGAGGAGGGCCTTACCTACGAGCAGTACTTC. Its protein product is CASSTEEGLTYEQYF.

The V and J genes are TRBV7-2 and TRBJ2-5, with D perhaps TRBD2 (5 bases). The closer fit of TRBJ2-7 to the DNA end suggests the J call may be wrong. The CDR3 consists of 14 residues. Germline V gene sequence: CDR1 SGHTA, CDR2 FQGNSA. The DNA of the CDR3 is TGTGCCAGCACCCGTTTCGGGGACTCCTACGAGCAGTACTTC. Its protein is CASTRFGDSYEQYF.

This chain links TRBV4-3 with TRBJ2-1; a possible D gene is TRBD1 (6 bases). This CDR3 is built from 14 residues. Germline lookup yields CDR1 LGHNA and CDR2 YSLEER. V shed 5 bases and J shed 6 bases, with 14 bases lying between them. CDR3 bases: TGCGCCAGCAGCAGAAATACAGGGTCCAATGAGCAGTTCTTC. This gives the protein CASSRNTGSNEQFF.

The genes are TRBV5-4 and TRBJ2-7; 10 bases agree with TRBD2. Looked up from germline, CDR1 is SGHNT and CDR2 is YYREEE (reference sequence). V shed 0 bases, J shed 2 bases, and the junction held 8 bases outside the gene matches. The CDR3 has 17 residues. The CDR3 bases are TGTGCCAGCAGCTTGGGTCGACTAGCGGGTCAAACCTACGAGCAGTACTTC. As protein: CASSLGRLAGQTYEQYF.

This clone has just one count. CDR3 nucleotide sequence: TGCGCCAGCAGCCGACTAGCGGGAGGGAGGGATGAGCAGTTCTTC. Encoded protein: CASSRLAGGRDEQFF. The chain uses TRBV5-1 and TRBJ2-1; 14 bases fit TRBD2. Germline V CDR1 and CDR2: SGHRS, YFSETQ. V lost 4 bases, J lost 8 bases, and 5 bases stayed unmatched. CDR3 size: 15 residues.

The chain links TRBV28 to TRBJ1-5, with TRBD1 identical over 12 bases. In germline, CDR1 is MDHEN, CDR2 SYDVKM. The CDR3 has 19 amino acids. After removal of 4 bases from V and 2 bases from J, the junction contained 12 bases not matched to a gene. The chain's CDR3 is CASSSPWGQGARGNQPQHF. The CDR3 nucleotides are TGTGCCAGCAGTTCACCTTGGGGACAGGGGGCGCGGGGCAATCAGCCCCAGCATTTT.